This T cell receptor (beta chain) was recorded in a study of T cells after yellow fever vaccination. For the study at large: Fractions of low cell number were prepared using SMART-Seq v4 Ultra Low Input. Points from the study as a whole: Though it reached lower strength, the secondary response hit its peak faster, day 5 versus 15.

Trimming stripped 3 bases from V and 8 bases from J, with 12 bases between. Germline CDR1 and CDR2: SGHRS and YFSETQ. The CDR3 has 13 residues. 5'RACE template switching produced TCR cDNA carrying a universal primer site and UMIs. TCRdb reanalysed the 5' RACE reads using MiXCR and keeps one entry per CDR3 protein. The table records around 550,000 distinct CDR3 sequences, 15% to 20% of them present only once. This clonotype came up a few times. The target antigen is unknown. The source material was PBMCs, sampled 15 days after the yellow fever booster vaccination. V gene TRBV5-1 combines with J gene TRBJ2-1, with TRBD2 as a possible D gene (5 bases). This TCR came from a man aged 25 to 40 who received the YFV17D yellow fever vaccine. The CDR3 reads CASSSHIGDEQFF. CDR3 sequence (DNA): TGCGCCAGCAGCTCTCACATCGGGGATGAGCAGTTCTTC.